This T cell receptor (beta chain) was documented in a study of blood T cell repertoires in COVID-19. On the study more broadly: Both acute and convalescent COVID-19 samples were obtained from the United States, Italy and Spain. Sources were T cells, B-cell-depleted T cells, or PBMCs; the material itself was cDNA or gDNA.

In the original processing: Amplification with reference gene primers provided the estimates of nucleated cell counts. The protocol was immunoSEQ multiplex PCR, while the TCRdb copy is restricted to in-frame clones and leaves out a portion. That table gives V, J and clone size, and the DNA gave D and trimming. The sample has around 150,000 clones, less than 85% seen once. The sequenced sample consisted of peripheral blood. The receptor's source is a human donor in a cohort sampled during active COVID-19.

The CDR3 protein is CASSNRQGTETQYF. DNA for the CDR3: TGTGCCAGCAGCAACAGACAGGGGACAGAGACCCAGTACTTC. The chain combines TRBV7-2 with TRBJ2-5; TRBD1 aligns across 8 bases. Looked up from germline, CDR1 is SGHTA and CDR2 is FQGNSA. The CDR3 runs to 14 residues. The junction had 6 bases not matched to a gene; V was cut back by 5 bases and J by 4 bases.